This T cell receptor (beta chain) came from a study of blood T cell repertoires in COVID-19 (TCRdb year 2020). Regarding the complete study: The collaborator samples originated in the United States, Italy and Spain and spanned the acute and convalescent phases of COVID-19. The prospective study material was composed of cDNA or gDNA derived from T cells, B-cell-depleted T cells, or PBMCs. Deeply sampled blood TCRbeta repertoires from subjects exposed to, actively infected with, or recovered from COVID-19 were included in the dataset. The repertoires were made available in a free public database intended to serve as a resource for research on the immune response to SARS-CoV-2. Samples were obtained from the ongoing ImmuneRACE study (first 160 participants) and from some 1,300 subjects provided by 6 global collaborators. A de-identified subject ID, COVID-19 status, age in years and sex were almost always included in the sample metadata. HLA class I and class II types, where available, came from metadata supplied by the sample provider rather than from assay-based typing. On the study overall, not on this receptor specifically: The amount of clinical and demographic metadata varied by source and participant and was provided uncurated.

The germline V gene (reference sequence) provides CDR1 LNHDA and CDR2 SQIVND. The germline V end is reduced by 4 bases and the J end by 3 bases; junction bases left unmatched: 5. From the cysteine through the phenylalanine, the CDR3 covers 14 amino acids. The only DNA kept is the CDR3, 42 bases in frame from the first base. Whole blood was collected in K2EDTA tubes by collaborating institutions according to the institutions' own protocols. For TCRbeta analysis, collaborator samples were shipped as frozen whole blood, as isolated PBMCs, or as DNA extracted from either sample type. The immunoSEQ Assay, a bias-controlled multiplex PCR, was used to amplify TCRbeta CDR3 regions from genomic DNA. On the authors' methods: The number of nucleated cells in each sample was estimated from the amplification of reference gene primers within the assay. To quantify the absolute abundance of each unique TCRbeta CDR3 rearrangement, sequence reads were collapsed and filtered. Productive Simpson clonality was computed per sample as the square root of Simpson's diversity index over productive rearrangements. The table comes from immuneACCESS by way of TCRdb, which keeps in-frame sequences with V and J called. Part of the clones is missing from these tables; in studies checked, under half for an unresolved V gene and the rest for unknown reasons. V, J and clone size were drawn from that table, and D and trimming were deduced from the DNA. This sample is represented by tens of thousands of clones; almost 85% of them were singletons. Together, the top ten hold around 6.9% of the sample.

Concerning this clone itself: No antigen is known for it. Within one base of it there is no much larger clone, and no base qualities were kept.

The chain is assembled from TRBV19 and TRBJ2-7, and TRBD1 aligns with 8 junction nucleotides. The source of this sequence is a human donor in a cohort sampled during active COVID-19. What was sequenced was peripheral blood. At the DNA level, the sequence is TGTGCCAGTAGTACAGGGGGCGCGAGCTACGAGCAGTACTTC. The encoded protein is CASSTGGASYEQYF.